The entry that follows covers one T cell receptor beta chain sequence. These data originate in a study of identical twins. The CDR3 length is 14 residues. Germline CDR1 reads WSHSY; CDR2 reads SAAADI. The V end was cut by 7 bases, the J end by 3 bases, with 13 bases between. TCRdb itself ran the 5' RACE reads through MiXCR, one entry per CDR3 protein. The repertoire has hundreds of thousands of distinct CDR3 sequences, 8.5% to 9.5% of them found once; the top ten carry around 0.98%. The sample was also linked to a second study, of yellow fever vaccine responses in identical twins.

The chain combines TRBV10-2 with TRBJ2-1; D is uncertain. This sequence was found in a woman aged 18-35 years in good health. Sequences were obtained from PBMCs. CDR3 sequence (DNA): TGCGCCAGCAAACCAAGCGTCAACTACAATGAGCAGTTCTTC. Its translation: CASKPSVNYNEQFF.